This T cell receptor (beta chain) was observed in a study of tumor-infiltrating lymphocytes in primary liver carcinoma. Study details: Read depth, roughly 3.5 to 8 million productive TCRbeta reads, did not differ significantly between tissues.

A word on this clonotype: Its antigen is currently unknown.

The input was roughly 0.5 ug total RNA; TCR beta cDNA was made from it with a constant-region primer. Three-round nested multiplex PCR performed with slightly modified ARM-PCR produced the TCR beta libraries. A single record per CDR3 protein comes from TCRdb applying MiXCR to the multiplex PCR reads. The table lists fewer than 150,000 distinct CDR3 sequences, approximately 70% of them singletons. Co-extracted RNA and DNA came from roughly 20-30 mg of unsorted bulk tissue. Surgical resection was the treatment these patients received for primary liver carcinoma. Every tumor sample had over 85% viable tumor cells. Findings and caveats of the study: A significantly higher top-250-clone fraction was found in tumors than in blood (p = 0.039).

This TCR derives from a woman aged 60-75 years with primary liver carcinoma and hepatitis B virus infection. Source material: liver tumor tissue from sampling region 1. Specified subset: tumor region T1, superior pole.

CDR3 residues: CARSPAGQTGRGANVLTF. In DNA, the CDR3 is TGTGCCAGAAGTCCGGCCGGACAAACAGGGAGAGGAGCCAACGTCCTGACTTTC. The chain combines TRBV5-3 with TRBJ2-6, with D possibly TRBD1 on 6 matching bases. TRBV5-3 is an ORF, with its function uncertain. The CDR3 is 18 residues long. V was clipped by 5 bases and J by 7 bases, with 25 bases between them.